Each of the 25 T cell receptor beta chains below was sequenced from the same sample in a study of T cell repertoires in cytomegalovirus infection. MiXCR, run by TCRdb on the reads, gives a single entry per CDR3 protein. Of around 530,000 distinct CDR3 sequences detected, 26% appear once; the ten largest clones hold less than 15%. The sample taken for sequencing was PBMCs. The receptors here all came from a human donor in good health (CMV status not recorded). Some clones in this sample may be carry-over from other donors' samples.

Written as DNA, the CDR3 is TGTGCCAGCTCGCCCGCCCGAGCGGGGAGAGACACAGATACGCAGTATTTT. Protein product: CASSPARAGRDTDTQYF. The chain links TRBV18 to TRBJ2-3; 7 bases fit TRBD2. From germline, CDR1 is KGHSH and CDR2 LQKENI. V lost 6 bases and J lost 2; bases outside the gene matches: 14. CDR3 length equals 17 residues.

This clonotype was observed a few times. The chain links TRBV10-3 to TRBJ1-5; no clear D gene. The CDR3 is 13 residues long. Germline CDR1 reads ENHRY; CDR2 reads SYGVKD. The ends were cut back, 9 bases at V and 7 bases at J, with 16 bases in the middle. CDR3 DNA: TGTGCCATTCAAGACCAGGTAGAACAGCCCCAGCATTTT. Its translation: CAIQDQVEQPQHF.

In this sample, this clonotype turned up a few times. The chain couples TRBV7-9 to TRBJ1-1, with 7 positions matching TRBD1. The V gene end was trimmed by 0 bases and the J gene end by 11 bases; junction bases not matched to a gene: 3. This CDR3 has 12 residues. CDR1 and CDR2 (germline): SEHNR, FQNEAQ (reference sequence). The CDR3 protein is CASSLAYRGAFF. The CDR3 DNA follows: TGTGCCAGCAGCTTAGCTTACAGGGGTGCTTTCTTT. Full variable domain (rest looked up from reference TRBV7-9 and TRBJ1-1): DTGVSQNPRHKITKRGQNVTFRCDPISEHNRLYWYRQTLGQGPEFLTYFQNEAQLEKSRLLSDRFSAERPKGSFSTLEIQRTEQGDSAMYLCASSLAYRGAFFGQGTRLTVV.

In its sample, this clonotype was seen many times. The chain couples TRBV12-3 or TRBV12-4 to TRBJ2-1; 8 positions agree with TRBD1. V shed 6 bases and J 6 bases; nucleotides not matched to a gene: 10. This CDR3 spans 15 amino acids. CDR3 sequence: CASSSPGQGGNEQFF. In DNA, the CDR3 is TGTGCCAGCAGCTCCCCCGGACAGGGAGGCAATGAGCAGTTCTTC.

This chain joins TRBV28 and TRBJ2-3; TRBD2 is a possible D gene (5 bases). Germline CDR1 and CDR2: MDHEN and SYDVKM. This CDR3 comprises 16 residues. Trimming took 4 bases from V and 2 from J, leaving 16 bases between them. The CDR3 DNA follows: TGTGCCAGCAGTTCTCCCTCTCTAGCCCTCACAGATACGCAGTATTTT. Its translation: CASSSPSLALTDTQYF.

This clonotype was observed at least ten times. The V and J genes are TRBV28 and TRBJ1-3; no definite D call. Germline CDR1 reads MDHEN; CDR2 reads SYDVKM. With 7 bases removed from V and 7 bases from J, the gap between germline ends came to 14 bases. The CDR3 is 13 residues long. This CDR3 reads CASTTPGRNTIYF. CDR3 DNA sequence: TGTGCCAGCACCACCCCCGGACGGAACACCATATATTTT.

The chain recombines TRBV27 with TRBJ2-1, with 9 positions matching TRBD1. J was trimmed by 3 bases and V by 5 bases; bases with no gene match: 8. Germline V lookup: CDR1 MNHEY, CDR2 SMNVEV (reference sequence). CDR3 length: 16 residues. Here the CDR3 reads CASSLLGTGFYNEQFF. CDR3 nucleotide sequence: TGTGCCAGCAGTCTCCTCGGGACAGGGTTCTACAATGAGCAGTTCTTC.

This clonotype was picked up a small number of times. V is TRBV19 and J is TRBJ1-4, with 7 bases that match TRBD1. The junction had 4 bases not matched to a gene; V was cut back by 4 bases and J by 5 bases. Germline loops: CDR1 LNHDA, CDR2 SQIVND (reference sequence). The CDR3 spans 14 residues. The CDR3 region is CASSSTGENEKLFF. CDR3 coding DNA: TGTGCCAGTAGTAGCACAGGGGAAAATGAAAAACTGTTTTTT.

This clonotype showed up just a few times. A single base separates this from a much larger clone, so it may be a read error. The chain recombines TRBV11-2 with TRBJ1-1, with D maybe TRBD1 (6 bases). The germline gives CDR1 SGHAT, CDR2 FQNNGV. Trimming took 5 bases from V and 5 from J, leaving 9 bases between them. There are 12 residues in the CDR3. The CDR3 DNA sequence: TGTGCCAGCAGCCGGGGGCGGACTGAAGCTTTCTTT. Protein: CASSRGRTEAFF.

The CDR3 DNA follows: TGTGCCACCAGTGACCCCAGAGGGGAGGCCTCCCCCTACAATGAGCAGTTCTTC. This sequence encodes CATSDPRGEASPYNEQFF. This chain uses TRBV24-1 with TRBJ2-1; D may be TRBD2 (6 bases). CDR1 and CDR2 from the germline V gene are KGHDR and SFDVKD. This CDR3 has 18 residues. V was cut by 4 bases and J by 2 bases, with 20 bases left in between.

This chain connects TRBV7-4 to TRBJ1-1; D gene ambiguous. Deletions cut 2 bases from V and 6 bases from J, with 10 bases between. Germline V gene lookup returns CDR1 SGHVT and CDR2 SQSDAQ. This CDR3 comprises 13 residues. The CDR3 spells CASSLSLVPEAFF. CDR3 nucleotide sequence: TGTGCCAGCAGCTTAAGTCTGGTACCTGAAGCTTTCTTT.

J is TRBJ2-1 and V is TRBV7-4; D might be TRBD1 (6 bases). Trimming stripped 5 bases from V and 0 bases from J, with 26 bases between. Germline V gene lookup returns CDR1 SGHVT and CDR2 SQSDAQ. This CDR3 comprises 20 residues. The CDR3 protein is CASSPTLTGTTQGSYNEQFF. CDR3 sequence (DNA): TGTGCCAGCAGCCCGACCCTGACAGGCACTACTCAAGGCTCCTACAATGAGCAGTTCTTC.

This clonotype was counted ten times or more. The chain links TRBV7-9 to TRBJ2-6, with D possibly matching TRBD1 (6 bases). The CDR3 is 18 amino acids. Between the trimmed V and J ends, which lost 4 bases and 0 bases, there was a span of 16 bases. Germline lookup yields CDR1 SEHNR and CDR2 FQNEAQ (reference sequence). CDR3 residues: CASSSWTVSYSGANVLTF. The DNA of the CDR3 is TGTGCCAGCAGCTCTTGGACAGTATCCTACTCTGGGGCCAACGTCCTGACTTTC.

This clonotype was counted at least ten times. The CDR3 sequence is CASSLYGGTSGSHEQFF. In DNA form, the CDR3 reads TGTGCCAGCAGTTTGTACGGGGGGACTAGCGGTAGCCATGAGCAGTTCTTC. This chain uses TRBV27 with TRBJ2-1, with TRBD2 matching 11 bases. This CDR3 region has 17 residues. Germline trimming cut 3 bases from V and 8 bases from J; bases unmatched to any gene: 12. Germline values: CDR1 MNHEY, CDR2 SMNVEV (reference sequence).

In the case of this clonotype: This may be a read error: a much more frequent sequence differs by one nucleotide. The chain couples TRBV7-2 to TRBJ1-5; TRBD1 is a possible D gene (5 bases). Germline CDR1 is SGHTA and CDR2 is FQGNSA. This CDR3 comprises 14 residues. CDR3 bases: TGTGCCAGCAGCTTTTCTCAGGGAAATCGGCCCCAGCATTTT. Protein: CASSFSQGNRPQHF.

The V gene is TRBV7-9, the J gene TRBJ2-1; 7 bases agree with TRBD2. This CDR3 spans 14 amino acids. Per the germline V gene, CDR1 is SEHNR and CDR2 is FQNEAQ (reference sequence). J gave up 8 bases and V 4 bases, and 8 bases lay outside the gene matches. In nucleotides, the CDR3 is TGTGCCAGCAGCTCGATAAGCGGGATTGATGAGCAGTTCTTC. This codes for CASSSISGIDEQFF.

This clonotype was detected a few times. The chain recombines TRBV19 with TRBJ2-1; 11 bases fit TRBD2. The CDR3 extends over 16 amino acids. V dropped 5 bases and J dropped 8; count of bases not matched to a gene: 11. Germline loops: CDR1 LNHDA, CDR2 SQIVND (reference sequence). The CDR3 loop reads CASSEEGTSGSHEQFF. The CDR3 nucleotides read TGTGCCAGTAGTGAGGAGGGAACTAGCGGGAGCCATGAGCAGTTCTTC.

The chain is built from TRBV7-8 and TRBJ2-5; D may be TRBD1 (5 bases). The germline V gene encodes CDR1 SGHVS and CDR2 FQNEAQ. Trimming pared 5 bases from V and 2 bases from J, leaving 9 bases between. The CDR3 has 13 amino acids. The CDR3 region is CASSHGQQETQYF. The CDR3 bases are TGTGCCAGCAGCCACGGACAACAAGAGACCCAGTACTTC.

This chain connects TRBV6-5 to TRBJ1-6; D possibly corresponds to TRBD1 (5 bases). V lost 2 bases, J lost 9 bases, and 11 bases lay in between. The CDR3 has 14 residues. The germline CDR1 and CDR2 sequences are MNHEY and SVGAGI. The CDR3 DNA sequence: TGTGCCAGCAGTTACCGGGGCGTGGGTTCACCCCTCCACTTT. The encoded protein is CASSYRGVGSPLHF.

A few counts support this clonotype. The chain joins TRBV20-1 to TRBJ2-5; unclear D gene. V lost 7 bases, J lost 5 bases, and 11 bases lay in between. Germline CDR1 DFQATT, CDR2 SNEGSKA (reference sequence). The CDR3 totals 11 residues. This CDR3 reads CSVGDSETQYF. In DNA, the CDR3 is TGCAGTGTTGGGGATAGTGAGACCCAGTACTTC.

This clonotype has a count of ten or more. CDR3 in DNA: TGTGCCAGCAGCTTACGCCCAACTTACACAGATACGCAGTATTTT. Protein sequence: CASSLRPTYTDTQYF. The V gene is TRBV7-2, the J gene TRBJ2-3, with D unclear. Germline CDR1 reads SGHTA; CDR2 reads FQGNSA. The CDR3 spans 15 residues. V was shortened by 2 bases and J by 2 bases, with 11 bases between the two germline ends.

V gene TRBV11-3 combines with J gene TRBJ1-3; D perhaps matches TRBD1 (5 bases). Trimming took 5 bases from V and 2 from J, leaving 10 bases between them. The germline V gene encodes CDR1 SGHNT and CDR2 YENEEA. The CDR3 consists of 14 residues. This CDR3 is CASSHGGAGNTIYF. The CDR3 DNA is TGTGCCAGCAGCCATGGAGGGGCTGGAAACACCATATATTTT.

The count of this clonotype is one. The chain combines TRBV6-5 with TRBJ2-2; D is perhaps TRBD2 (6 bases). With 5 bases removed from V and 6 bases from J, the gap between germline ends came to 13 bases. The CDR3 consists of 14 residues. Germline V gives CDR1 MNHEY, CDR2 SVGAGI. CDR3 amino acids: CASSPRTGAGELFF. CDR3 coding DNA: TGTGCCAGCAGTCCTAGGACGGGGGCCGGGGAGCTGTTTTTT.

This clonotype was seen repeatedly, ten times or more. This chain connects TRBV7-8 to TRBJ2-3, with D perhaps given as TRBD1 or TRBD2 (6 bases each). CDR1 and CDR2 (germline): SGHVS, FQNEAQ. The CDR3 runs 14 residues. The ends were cut back, 4 bases at V and 6 bases at J, with 14 bases in the middle. The CDR3 loop reads CASSYGGPRDTQYF. CDR3 coding DNA: TGTGCCAGCAGCTATGGGGGGCCGCGGGATACGCAGTATTTT. Full variable domain (outside the CDR3, taken from reference TRBV7-8 and TRBJ2-3): GAGVSQSPRYKVAKRGQDVALRCDPISGHVSLFWYQQALGQGPEFLTYFQNEAQLDKSGLPSDRFFAERPEGSVSTLKIQRTQQEDSAVYLCASSYGGPRDTQYFGPGTRLTVL.

The rearrangement joins TRBV19 to TRBJ2-4, with 10 bases fitting TRBD2. There are 15 residues in the CDR3. Per the germline V gene, CDR1 is LNHDA and CDR2 is SQIVND (reference sequence). J was trimmed by 7 bases and V by 5 bases; bases with no gene match: 8. The CDR3 DNA is TGTGCCAGTAGTTTCTCCCTAGCGGGAGCCAACATTCAGTACTTC. Protein sequence: CASSFSLAGANIQYF.